The 32 T cell receptor beta chains listed next were all sequenced from one sample in a study of control samples from healthy donors and cancer patients. Sequencing used immunoSEQ multiplex PCR; TCRdb keeps in-frame clones, though not all of them. The sample includes some 110,000 clones, about 93% seen only once; the top ten take approximately 2.5%. Source material: blood. These receptor sequences come from a man aged 25 to 40 in good health.

This chain joins TRBV5-5 and TRBJ2-5; tentative D call: TRBD1 (6 bases). The V and J ends lost 0 bases and 2 bases respectively, with 8 bases between them. In germline, CDR1 is SGHKS, CDR2 YYEKEE (reference sequence). This CDR3 spans 14 amino acids. CDR3 coding DNA: TGTGCCAGCAGCTTGGAACAGGGACAAGAGACCCAGTACTTC. Amino acids: CASSLEQGQETQYF.

This chain uses TRBV6-5 with TRBJ1-3; TRBD1 agrees at 9 bases. Germline CDR1 MNHEY, CDR2 SVGAGI. There are 16 residues in the CDR3. V gave up 2 bases and J gave up 1 base; unmatched junction bases: 3. CDR3 bases: TGTGCCAGCAGTTACAGACAGGGGGGGTCTGGAAACACCATATATTTT. Its protein product is CASSYRQGGSGNTIYF.

This chain's CDR3 is CASIPVNTYNSPLHF. CDR3 coding DNA: TGTGCCAGCATCCCCGTAAACACCTATAATTCACCCCTCCACTTT. The chain links TRBV11-3 to TRBJ1-6; D gene ambiguous. Germline CDR1 and CDR2: SGHNT and YENEEA. This CDR3 has 15 residues. V was pared by 7 bases and J by 2 bases, with 12 bases between.

In its sample, this clone was seen a few times. The chain couples TRBV20-1 to TRBJ1-1; TRBD1 might be the D (5 bases). Germline CDR1 is DFQATT and CDR2 is SNEGSKA (reference sequence). Trimming left V 6 bases short and J 13 bases short, with 18 bases between. There are 11 residues in the CDR3. The CDR3 DNA reads as TGCAGTGCCCTCTTCGTGGGGGATGGTTTCTTT. Its translation is CSALFVGDGFF.

The chain carries TRBV6-4 and TRBJ2-2; TRBD2 matches at 12 bases. The CDR3 consists of 15 residues. Trimming at V came to 4 bases and at J to 5 bases, leaving 2 bases not matched to a gene. Looked up from germline, CDR1 is MRHNA and CDR2 is SNTAGT. The CDR3 loop reads CASSVGTSGTGELFF. The CDR3 DNA reads TGTGCCAGCAGTGTTGGGACTAGCGGGACCGGGGAGCTGTTTTTT.

The rearrangement links TRBV11-3 to TRBJ2-1, with D unclear. The CDR3 runs to 12 residues. Germline CDR1 and CDR2: SGHNT and YENEEA. Trimming removed 1 base at V and 7 bases at J, with 5 bases between. DNA for the CDR3: TGTGCCAGCAGCTTAGGTGTTAATGAGCAGTTCTTC. Translated, it gives CASSLGVNEQFF.

The rearrangement uses TRBV29-1 and TRBJ1-5; 10 positions match TRBD1. J was trimmed by 4 bases and V by 4 bases; bases with no gene match: 4. CDR3 length: 14 amino acids. The germline CDR1 and CDR2 sequences are SQVTM and ANQGSEA. This chain's CDR3 is CSVAPGQGNQPQHF. The CDR3 DNA follows: TGCAGCGTTGCTCCGGGACAGGGGAATCAGCCCCAGCATTTT. The whole variable domain, filled in from reference TRBV29-1 and TRBJ1-5, reads SAVISQKPSRDICQRGTSLTIQCQVDSQVTMMFWYRQQPGQSLTLIATANQGSEATYESGFVIDKFPISRPNLTFSTLTVSNMSPEDSSIYLCSVAPGQGNQPQHFGDGTRLSIL.

The genes are TRBV5-1 and TRBJ2-3, with TRBD1 matching 9 bases. Looked up from germline, CDR1 is SGHRS and CDR2 is YFSETQ. The CDR3 runs 15 residues. V trimming: 0 bases; J trimming: 6 bases; junction bases outside the gene matches: 5. The CDR3 spells CASSLEGQGMDTQYF. CDR3 in DNA: TGCGCCAGCAGCTTGGAAGGACAGGGGATGGATACGCAGTATTTT.

The rearrangement links TRBV7-6 to TRBJ2-7; TRBD1 agrees at 9 bases. The V and J ends lost 3 bases and 0 bases, in that order; junction bases with no gene match: 6. The CDR3 runs 16 residues. In germline, CDR1 is SGHVS, CDR2 FNYEAQ. CDR3 DNA: TGTGCCAGCAGCTTGGGGGGGGGACAGGGCTCCTACGAGCAGTACTTC. Translated, it gives CASSLGGGQGSYEQYF.

The chain carries TRBV5-6 and TRBJ1-4, with D unresolved. Trimming took 5 bases from V and 4 from J, leaving 12 bases between them. This CDR3 contains 14 residues. Germline V gene data show CDR1 as SGHDT and CDR2 as YYEEEE. The CDR3: CASRSQTYNEKLFF. In nucleotides, the CDR3 is TGTGCCAGCAGATCCCAGACATATAATGAAAAACTGTTTTTT.

The genes are TRBV7-6 and TRBJ1-6; weak D call: TRBD1 (5 bases). Trimming removed 4 bases from V and 8 bases from J, with 21 bases in between. Germline V gene data show CDR1 as SGHVS and CDR2 as FNYEAQ. The CDR3 contains 17 residues. The CDR3 nucleotides are TGTGCCAGCAGCTCTTCACCTAGAGCAGGGAGGGATTCACCCCTCCACTTT. Protein sequence: CASSSSPRAGRDSPLHF. Based on the CDR3 plus reference TRBV7-6 and TRBJ1-6, the full variable domain is GAGVSQSPRYKVTKRGQDVALRCDPISGHVSLYWYRQALGQGPEFLTYFNYEAQQDKSGLPNDRFSAERPEGSISTLTIQRTEQRDSAMYRCASSSSPRAGRDSPLHFGNGTRLTVT.

J is TRBJ1-1 and V is TRBV6-5, with D perhaps matching TRBD1 (5 bases). Between the trimmed V and J ends, which lost 2 bases and 1 base, there was a span of 5 bases. This CDR3 has 13 residues. Germline V gene sequence: CDR1 MNHEY, CDR2 SVGAGI. The CDR3 nucleotides are TGTGCCAGCAGTTACGGACAGAACACTGAAGCTTTCTTT. It encodes CASSYGQNTEAFF.

The chain uses TRBV5-1 and TRBJ1-1, with 10 nucleotides matching TRBD1. Germline values: CDR1 SGHRS, CDR2 YFSETQ. The CDR3 totals 14 residues. V lost 3 bases and J lost 1; bases outside the gene matches: 0. CDR3 coding DNA: TGCGCCAGCAGCTGGACAGGGGGGAACACTGAAGCTTTCTTT. The encoded protein is CASSWTGGNTEAFF. Complete variable domain (other parts from reference TRBV5-1 and TRBJ1-1): KAGVTQTPRYLIKTRGQQVTLSCSPISGHRSVSWYQQTPGQGLQFLFEYFSETQRNKGNFPGRFSGRQFSNSRSEMNVSTLELGDSALYLCASSWTGGNTEAFFGQGTRLTVV.

The J gene is TRBJ1-6, the V gene TRBV14, with a possible D match to TRBD1 (5 bases). The length of the CDR3 is 13 residues. The V end was cut by 4 bases, the J end by 13 bases, with 14 bases between. Germline CDR1 reads SGHDN; CDR2 reads FVKESK. CDR3 sequence reads: CASSRDGFLPLHF. In DNA form, the CDR3 reads TGTGCCAGCAGCCGGGACGGATTTTTGCCCCTCCACTTT.

As for this clone: This CDR3 is also generated by other DNA sequences in the sample. The chain uses TRBV11-3 and TRBJ1-1; no firm D call. V was pared by 0 bases and J by 2 bases, with 7 bases between. The V gene's germline CDR1 is SGHNT and CDR2 YENEEA. CDR3 length equals 14 residues. The DNA for the CDR3 is TGTGCCAGCAGCTTAGAAGGGCCTAACACTGAAGCTTTCTTT. Protein: CASSLEGPNTEAFF.

The V gene is TRBV3-1 (or the pseudogene TRBV3-2), the J gene TRBJ1-2; D is possibly TRBD1 (6 bases). Germline loops: CDR1 LGHDT, CDR2 YNNKEL (reference sequence). V was cut by 1 base and J by 8 bases, with 23 bases left in between. CDR3 size: 17 residues. This chain's CDR3 is CASSQAFTGRSNDGYTF. CDR3 nucleotide sequence: TGTGCCAGCAGCCAAGCCTTTACAGGGAGAAGTAATGACGGCTACACCTTC.

The rearrangement joins TRBV24-1 to TRBJ2-3; 9 nucleotides align to TRBD2. Germline loops: CDR1 KGHDR, CDR2 SFDVKD. The CDR3 contains 14 residues. J lost 5 bases, V lost 5 bases, and 4 bases had no gene match. The CDR3, as DNA: TGTGCCACCAGTGGCGGGGGGGCACAAGATACGCAGTATTTT. It translates to CATSGGGAQDTQYF.

The rearrangement joins TRBV6-5 to TRBJ1-3, with TRBD1 matching over 10 bases. Germline V gives CDR1 MNHEY, CDR2 SVGAGI. The CDR3 has 14 amino acids. The junction had 3 bases not matched to a gene; V was cut back by 6 bases and J by 4 bases. This CDR3 is CASSRQGAGNTIYF. CDR3 sequence (DNA): TGTGCCAGCAGCAGACAGGGGGCCGGAAACACCATATATTTT.

The genes are TRBV19 and TRBJ1-1, with 7 bases aligning to TRBD1. This CDR3 comprises 15 residues. Trimming at V came to 5 bases and at J to 1 base, leaving 7 bases not matched to a gene. CDR1 LNHDA and CDR2 SQIVND come from the germline V gene (reference sequence). The CDR3 is CASSVRDSRNTEAFF. The DNA of the CDR3 is TGTGCCAGTAGTGTAAGGGACAGCCGGAACACTGAAGCTTTCTTT.

This clone showed up just a few times. J is TRBJ1-1 and V is TRBV10-3; D unclear. Germline V CDR1 and CDR2: ENHRY, SYGVKD. V shed 10 bases and J shed 1 base, with 13 bases lying between them. The CDR3 loop spans 13 amino acids. The CDR3 sequence: CATTFHTNTEAFF. The CDR3 DNA sequence: TGTGCCACGACGTTCCACACGAACACTGAAGCTTTCTTT.

The chain uses TRBV5-1 and TRBJ2-5, with TRBD2 as a possible D gene (5 bases). Germline CDR1 and CDR2: SGHRS and YFSETQ. The germline V and J ends were trimmed by 7 bases and 2 bases, with 15 bases remaining between them. This CDR3 comprises 14 residues. The CDR3 region is CASGPRRGQETQYF. The CDR3 DNA follows: TGCGCCAGCGGTCCCCGGAGAGGGCAAGAGACCCAGTACTTC.

The chain couples TRBV28 to TRBJ2-5; D is possibly TRBD2 (5 bases). The CDR3 totals 14 residues. From germline, CDR1 is MDHEN and CDR2 SYDVKM. The V gene lost 5 bases and the J gene lost 1 base, with 11 bases spanning the gap. CDR3 DNA: TGTGCCAGCAGTCCCGGGGATATCCAAGAGACCCAGTACTTC. Translation: CASSPGDIQETQYF.

The gene calls are TRBV11-2 and TRBJ1-6, with D possibly being TRBD1 (5 bases). CDR3 length: 11 amino acids. V lost 4 bases to trimming and J lost 15 bases, with 10 bases between them. Germline-derived CDR1 and CDR2 are SGHAT and FQNNGV. The CDR3 DNA follows: TGTGCCAGCAGCTCGGACATTGGCCTCCACTTT. This gives the protein CASSSDIGLHF.

V gene TRBV2 combines with J gene TRBJ2-3; 10 bases map to TRBD2. Trimming removed 6 bases from V and 5 bases from J; junction bases left unmatched: 8. The CDR3 contains 15 residues. Per germline, CDR1 SNHLY and CDR2 FYNNEI. The CDR3 region has the DNA TGTGCCAGCAGCAAGAGAGCGGGGGGGCAAGATACGCAGTATTTT. Residues: CASSKRAGGQDTQYF.

The rearrangement uses TRBV19 and TRBJ1-4, with TRBD1 matching over 7 bases. J lost 2 bases, V lost 7 bases, and 7 bases had no gene match. CDR3 length: 15 residues. Germline CDR1 is LNHDA and CDR2 is SQIVND (reference sequence). The CDR3 bases are TGTGCCAGTAACCCTGACAGGGTTACTAATGAAAAACTGTTTTTT. Protein product: CASNPDRVTNEKLFF.

In DNA, the CDR3 is TGTGCCAGCAGCTTAGTAAGGACCGGGGAGCTGTTTTTT. Encoded protein: CASSLVRTGELFF. This chain uses TRBV7-3 with TRBJ2-2; D gene unclear. Germline V gives CDR1 SGHTA, CDR2 FQGTGA. The CDR3 has 13 residues. V lost 2 bases and J 5 bases, leaving 6 bases between the germline ends.

The chain recombines TRBV28 with TRBJ2-1, with a possible D match to TRBD2 (6 bases). The CDR3 totals 14 residues. Deletions cut 2 bases from V and 7 bases from J, with 12 bases between. Germline V CDR1 and CDR2: MDHEN, SYDVKM. The DNA of the CDR3 is TGTGCCAGCAGTTTAGGAGGGACCTCGAATGAGCAGTTCTTC. Its protein is CASSLGGTSNEQFF.

This clone was observed a single time. Different DNA sequences within this sample yield the same CDR3. The gene calls are TRBV7-3 and TRBJ2-5; D unclear. CDR3 length: 13 amino acids. The V end was cut by 5 bases, the J end by 5 bases, with 12 bases between. Germline V gives CDR1 SGHTA, CDR2 FQGTGA. The CDR3 DNA reads TGTGCCAGCAGCCTCGGTTTTGGGGAGACCCAGTACTTC. Its translation: CASSLGFGETQYF.

A single count supports this clone. The chain joins TRBV28 to TRBJ1-3; no reliable D call. V shed 5 bases and J shed 0 bases, with 14 bases lying between them. This CDR3 is built from 16 residues. Germline assignment: CDR1 MDHEN and CDR2 SYDVKM. CDR3 in DNA: TGTGCCAGCAGTGGCTCCGACACCCACTCTGGAAACACCATATATTTT. Translation gives CASSGSDTHSGNTIYF.

The chain employs TRBV2 and TRBJ1-5; D is ambiguous. This CDR3 region has 14 residues. Germline V gene sequence: CDR1 SNHLY, CDR2 FYNNEI. The germline V and J ends were trimmed by 7 bases and 1 base, with 11 bases remaining between them. The CDR3 bases are TGTGCCAGCACGAGTGAGAAGAGCAATCAGCCCCAGCATTTT. Translation gives CASTSEKSNQPQHF.

The chain employs TRBV6-4 and TRBJ2-3, with a possible D match to TRBD2 (7 bases). Germline loops: CDR1 MRHNA, CDR2 SNTAGT. The CDR3 loop spans 16 amino acids. Deletions cut 0 bases from V and 6 bases from J, with 16 bases between. CDR3 loop: CASSDSARGLADTQYF. Written as DNA, the CDR3 is TGTGCCAGCAGTGACTCAGCGCGGGGGCTCGCGGATACGCAGTATTTT.

V is TRBV6-1 and J is TRBJ2-7; 12 bases are shared with TRBD2. The CDR3 is made up of 16 amino acids. After removal of 3 bases from V and 0 bases from J, the junction contained 3 bases not matched to a gene. Germline values: CDR1 MNHNS, CDR2 SASEGT. CDR3 sequence (DNA): TGTGCCAGCAGTGACGGACTAGCGGGGTCCTCCTACGAGCAGTACGTC. It translates to CASSDGLAGSSYEQYV.